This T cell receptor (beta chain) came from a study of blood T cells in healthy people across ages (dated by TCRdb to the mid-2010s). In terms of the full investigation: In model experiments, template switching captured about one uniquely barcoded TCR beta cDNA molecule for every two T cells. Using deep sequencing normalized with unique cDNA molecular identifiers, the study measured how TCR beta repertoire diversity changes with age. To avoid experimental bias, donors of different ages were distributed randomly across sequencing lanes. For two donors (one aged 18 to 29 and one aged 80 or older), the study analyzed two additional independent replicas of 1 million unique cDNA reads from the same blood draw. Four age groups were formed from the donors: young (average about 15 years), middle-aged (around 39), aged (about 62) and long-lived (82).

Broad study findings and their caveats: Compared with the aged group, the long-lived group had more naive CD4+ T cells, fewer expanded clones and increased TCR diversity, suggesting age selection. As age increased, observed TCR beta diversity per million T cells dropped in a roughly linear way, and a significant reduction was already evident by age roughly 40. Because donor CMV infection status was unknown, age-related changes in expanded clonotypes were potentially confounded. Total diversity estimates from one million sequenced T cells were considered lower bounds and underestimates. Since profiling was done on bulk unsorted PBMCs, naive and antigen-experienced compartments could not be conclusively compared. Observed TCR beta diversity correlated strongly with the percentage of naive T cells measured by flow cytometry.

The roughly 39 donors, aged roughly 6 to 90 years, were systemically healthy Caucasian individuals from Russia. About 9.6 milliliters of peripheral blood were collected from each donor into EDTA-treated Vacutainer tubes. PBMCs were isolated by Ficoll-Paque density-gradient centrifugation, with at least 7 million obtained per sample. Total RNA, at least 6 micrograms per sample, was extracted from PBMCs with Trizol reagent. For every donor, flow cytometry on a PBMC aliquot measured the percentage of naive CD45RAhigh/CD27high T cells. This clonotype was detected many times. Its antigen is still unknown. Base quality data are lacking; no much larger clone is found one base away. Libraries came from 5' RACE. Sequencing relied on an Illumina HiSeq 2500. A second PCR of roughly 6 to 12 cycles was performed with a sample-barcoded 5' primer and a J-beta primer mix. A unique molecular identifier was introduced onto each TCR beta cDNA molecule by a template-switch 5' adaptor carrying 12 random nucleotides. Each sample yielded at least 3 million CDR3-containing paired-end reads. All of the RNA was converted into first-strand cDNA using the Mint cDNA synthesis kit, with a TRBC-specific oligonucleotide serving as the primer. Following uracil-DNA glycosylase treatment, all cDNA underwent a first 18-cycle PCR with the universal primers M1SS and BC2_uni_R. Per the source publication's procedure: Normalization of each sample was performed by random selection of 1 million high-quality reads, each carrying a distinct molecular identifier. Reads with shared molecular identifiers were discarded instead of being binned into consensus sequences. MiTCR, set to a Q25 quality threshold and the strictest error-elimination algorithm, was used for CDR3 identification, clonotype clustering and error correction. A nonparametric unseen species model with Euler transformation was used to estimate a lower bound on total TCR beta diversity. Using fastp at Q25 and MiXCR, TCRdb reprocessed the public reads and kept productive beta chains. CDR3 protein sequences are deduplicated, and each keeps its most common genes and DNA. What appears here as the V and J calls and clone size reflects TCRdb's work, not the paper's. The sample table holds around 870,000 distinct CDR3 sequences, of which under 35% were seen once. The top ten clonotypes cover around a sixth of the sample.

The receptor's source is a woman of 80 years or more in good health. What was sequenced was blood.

The CDR3 sequence is CASSYLQGGQPQHF. The DNA sequence follows: TGTGCCAGCAGTTACCTACAGGGGGGCCAGCCCCAGCATTTT. Recombination connected TRBV6-2 or TRBV6-3 to TRBJ1-5; 8 of the junction bases match TRBD1. Trimming takes 2 bases off V and 7 bases off J; junction bases not matched to a gene: 4. CDR1 and CDR2 are read off the germline V gene as MNHEY and SVGEGT. Spanning cysteine to phenylalanine, the CDR3 consists of 14 amino acids. Of the read, only the CDR3 DNA is kept; its 42 bases are in frame from base 1.